These 32 T cell receptor beta chains originate from one sample sequenced in a study of T cells in Graves' hyperthyroidism and ophthalmopathy. Researchers took RNA transcripts and amplified the TCR beta CDR3 regions from them. HTBI primers were employed in a first-round RT-PCR of the TCR CDR3. A single record per CDR3 protein comes from TCRdb applying MiXCR to the multiplex PCR reads. The data show about 410,000 distinct CDR3 sequences, more than 14% seen once. The specimen was blood. The receptors here all came from a woman in her 30s with Graves' ophthalmopathy.

This clonotype has ten or more counts. The chain is built from TRBV16 and TRBJ1-1; D unresolved. Germline CDR1 reads KGHSY; CDR2 reads FQNENV. V was pared by 6 bases and J by 4 bases, with 9 bases between. This CDR3 is 12 amino acids long. CDR3 in DNA: TGTGCCAGCAGTCGGAGCCTCACTGAAGCTTTCTTT. Amino acids: CASSRSLTEAFF.

The chain carries TRBV11-2 and TRBJ2-3; 9 bases line up with TRBD1. Germline values: CDR1 SGHAT, CDR2 FQNNGV. The CDR3 is made up of 17 amino acids. V lost 5 bases, J lost 9 bases, and 18 bases stayed unmatched. CDR3 residues: CASSPHPGQGGRETQYF. The CDR3 coding sequence is TGTGCCAGCAGCCCTCACCCGGGACAGGGTGGTAGGGAAACGCAGTATTTT.

This clonotype came up many times. The V and J genes are TRBV4-1 and TRBJ2-5; 7 nucleotides align to TRBD2. Germline V gene sequence: CDR1 MGHRA, CDR2 YSYEKL. The trim removed 2 bases at V and 2 bases at J, leaving 5 bases unmatched. This CDR3 contains 15 residues. DNA of the CDR3: TGCGCCAGCAGCCAATCGCGGGGGACTCAAGAGACCCAGTACTTC. It encodes CASSQSRGTQETQYF.

In its sample, this clonotype was seen a few times. The chain uses TRBV9 and TRBJ1-3; D unclear. The germline V gene has CDR1 SGDLS and CDR2 YYNGEE. V shed 3 bases and J shed 0 bases, with 10 bases lying between them. The CDR3 is 15 residues long. As DNA, the CDR3 is TGTGCCAGCAGCGCAGACTTTTTCTCTGGAAACACCATATATTTT. Translation gives CASSADFFSGNTIYF. Combining the CDR3 with reference TRBV9 and TRBJ1-3 gives the whole variable domain DSGVTQTPKHLITATGQRVTLRCSPRSGDLSVYWYQQSLDQGLQFLIQYYNGEERAKGNILERFSAQQFPDLHSELNLSSLELGDSALYFCASSADFFSGNTIYFGEGSWLTVV.

This clonotype was recorded a few times. This chain uses TRBV7-9 with TRBJ1-4, with no clear D. Germline V gene sequence: CDR1 SEHNR, CDR2 FQNEAQ (reference sequence). Trimming left V 4 bases short and J 0 bases short, with 18 bases between. The CDR3 loop spans 18 amino acids. CDR3 protein: CASSSSASIGSTNEKLFF. The CDR3 coding sequence is TGTGCCAGCAGCTCTTCCGCAAGTATCGGGTCAACTAATGAAAAACTGTTTTTT. Using reference TRBV7-9 and TRBJ1-4 for the parts outside the CDR3, the full variable domain is DTGVSQNPRHKITKRGQNVTFRCDPISEHNRLYWYRQTLGQGPEFLTYFQNEAQLEKSRLLSDRFSAERPKGSFSTLEIQRTEQGDSAMYLCASSSSASIGSTNEKLFFGSGTQLSVL.

This clonotype occurred many times. This chain links TRBV6-1 with TRBJ2-3; D is undetermined. The CDR3 loop spans 13 amino acids. V lost 6 bases, J lost 4 bases, and 11 bases lay in between. Germline values: CDR1 MNHNS, CDR2 SASEGT. CDR3 nucleotides: TGTGCCAGCAGGACAACCGATGCAGATACGCAGTATTTT. Amino acids: CASRTTDADTQYF.

This clonotype was found many times. The chain uses TRBV20-1 and TRBJ2-1, with D tentatively TRBD2 (6 bases). V lost 4 bases, J lost 9 bases, and 13 bases lay in between. Germline V gene data show CDR1 as DFQATT and CDR2 as SNEGSKA (reference sequence). This CDR3 comprises 12 residues. CDR3 amino acids: CSATRTSIEQFF. CDR3 sequence (DNA): TGCAGTGCTACTCGAACTAGCATTGAGCAGTTCTTC.

This clonotype has ten or more counts. The rearrangement links TRBV7-8 to TRBJ2-5; 8 nucleotides agree with TRBD2. Germline V gene lookup returns CDR1 SGHVS and CDR2 FQNEAQ. The CDR3 extends over 20 amino acids. V lost 5 bases and J lost 5; bases outside the gene matches: 25. The CDR3 loop is CASSLPTLLANGGAWETQYF. The CDR3, as DNA: TGTGCCAGCAGCCTACCGACCCTACTTGCTAACGGGGGGGCCTGGGAGACCCAGTACTTC.

This clonotype was detected ten times or more. V usage is TRBV7-2 and J usage is TRBJ2-7, with D uncertain. Per germline, CDR1 SGHTA and CDR2 FQGNSA. With 0 bases removed from V and 3 bases from J, the gap between germline ends came to 3 bases. The CDR3 covers 12 residues. The CDR3 region has the DNA TGTGCCAGCAGCTTAGCGAACTACGAGCAGTACTTC. This gives the protein CASSLANYEQYF.

This clonotype was detected many times. J is TRBJ2-7 and V is TRBV10-3, with TRBD1 matching 8 bases. Germline V lookup: CDR1 ENHRY, CDR2 SYGVKD. The CDR3 loop spans 18 amino acids. The V segment lost 3 bases and the J segment 4 bases; nucleotides outside the gene matches: 17. The CDR3 spells CAISDPPGQGSQPYEQYF. CDR3 nucleotide sequence: TGTGCCATCAGTGACCCCCCTGGACAGGGAAGTCAACCTTACGAGCAGTACTTC.

This clonotype was recorded at least ten times. This CDR3 is CASSLSTAGPYEQYF. The CDR3 nucleotides read TGCGCCAGCAGCTTGAGTACCGCGGGACCCTACGAGCAGTACTTC. The chain recombines TRBV5-1 with TRBJ2-7, with D possibly matching TRBD2 (6 bases). V gave up 1 base and J gave up 2 bases, with 13 bases separating them. Germline V gene lookup returns CDR1 SGHRS and CDR2 YFSETQ. The CDR3 is made up of 15 amino acids.

The sample holds many counts of this clonotype. The V gene is TRBV4-1, the J gene TRBJ2-7, with 11 bases identical to TRBD1. Germline values: CDR1 MGHRA, CDR2 YSYEKL. V was clipped by 4 bases and J by 6 bases; unmatched bases: 11. There are 16 residues in the CDR3. This CDR3 reads CASSPGQGANSREQYF. In DNA, the CDR3 is TGCGCCAGCAGCCCTGGACAGGGGGCGAATTCTCGCGAGCAGTACTTC.

This clonotype was seen repeatedly, ten times or more. CDR3 in amino acids: CASSPDGTSDNEQYF. DNA of the CDR3: TGTGCCAGCAGTCCCGACGGGACTAGCGACAACGAGCAGTACTTC. This chain connects TRBV12-3 or TRBV12-4 to TRBJ2-7; 10 bases align to TRBD2. V was clipped by 5 bases and J by 5 bases; unmatched bases: 9. The CDR3 spans 15 residues.

This clonotype occurred a few times. The rearrangement links TRBV5-6 to TRBJ1-6; no clear D gene. Trimming left V 7 bases short and J 9 bases short, with 11 bases between. There are 12 residues in the CDR3. In germline, CDR1 is SGHDT, CDR2 YYEEEE. CDR3 DNA: TGTGCCAGCGGTCTAGCCCGTTCACCCCTCCACTTT. It encodes CASGLARSPLHF.

This clonotype was counted ten times or more. The chain has TRBV15 and TRBJ2-7; 7 bases agree with TRBD1. CDR3 size: 16 residues. The germline gives CDR1 LNHNV, CDR2 YYDKDF (reference sequence). With V trimmed by 0 bases and J by 3 bases, 8 bases remained unmatched. CDR3 sequence: CATSRELGSGGYEQYF. The CDR3 bases are TGTGCCACCAGCAGAGAATTGGGTTCAGGGGGCTACGAGCAGTACTTC.

To note about this clonotype: The CDR3 does not end in the conserved phenylalanine or tryptophan, so this is likely a read error. The gene calls are TRBV7-2 and TRBJ2-7; perhaps TRBD1 as D (5 bases). The V end was cut by 1 base, the J end by 1 base, with 8 bases between. CDR1 SGHTA and CDR2 FQGNSA come from the germline V gene. The length of the CDR3 is 14 residues. CDR3 region: CASSLDRISYEQYS. In DNA form, the CDR3 reads TGTGCCAGCAGCTTAGACAGGATTTCCTACGAGCAGTACTCC.

This chain uses TRBV7-2 with TRBJ1-1; D is ambiguous. The germline gives CDR1 SGHTA, CDR2 FQGNSA. V was pared by 10 bases and J by 1 base, with 13 bases between. This CDR3 spans 13 amino acids. The CDR3 nucleotides are TGTGCCACCCATCCACGGGGGAACACTGAAGCTTTCTTT. Its translation is CATHPRGNTEAFF. Complete variable domain (other parts from reference TRBV7-2 and TRBJ1-1): GAGVSQSPSNKVTEKGKDVELRCDPISGHTALYWYRQSLGQGLEFLIYFQGNSAPDKSGLPSDRFSAERTGGSVSTLTIQRTQQEDSAVYLCATHPRGNTEAFFGQGTRLTVV.

The table lists this clonotype with many counts. The genes are TRBV20-1 and TRBJ1-1; a possible D gene is TRBD1 (6 bases). The CDR3 runs 13 residues. In germline, CDR1 is DFQATT, CDR2 SNEGSKA (reference sequence). The V end lost 4 bases, the J end lost 3 bases, and 12 bases lay between the germline ends. The CDR3 loop reads CSAMDSGDTEAFF. CDR3 coding DNA: TGCAGTGCTATGGACAGCGGGGACACTGAAGCTTTCTTT.

The chain links TRBV7-9 to TRBJ2-7, with D maybe TRBD2 (5 bases). CDR1 SEHNR and CDR2 FQNEAQ come from the germline V gene (reference sequence). V lost 5 bases and J 2 bases, leaving 22 bases between the germline ends. The CDR3 has 17 amino acids. The CDR3 DNA reads as TGTGCCAGCAGCCCAAACGAGCCCATGGACTTCCCCTACGAGCAGTACTTC. Translating gives CASSPNEPMDFPYEQYF.

This clonotype was seen many times. This chain joins TRBV13 and TRBJ2-1; no firm D call. V shed 0 bases and J shed 4 bases, with 7 bases lying between them. Per germline, CDR1 PRHDT and CDR2 FYEKMQ (reference sequence). The length of the CDR3 is 14 residues. CDR3 bases: TGTGCCAGCAGCTTAGGCCGACCGTACAATGAGCAGTTCTTC. This codes for CASSLGRPYNEQFF.

This chain connects TRBV18 to TRBJ2-7; 8 bases map to TRBD1. V lost 3 bases and J lost 7; bases outside the gene matches: 5. The germline V gene encodes CDR1 KGHSH and CDR2 LQKENI. The CDR3 has 13 residues. The CDR3 loop is CASSPQTGDEQYF. The CDR3, as DNA: TGTGCCAGCTCACCCCAGACAGGGGATGAGCAGTACTTC.

A few counts support this clonotype. J is TRBJ2-1 and V is TRBV6-4; a possible D gene is TRBD2 (5 bases). CDR3 size: 14 residues. Germline loops: CDR1 MRHNA, CDR2 SNTAGT. Trimming pared 4 bases from V and 7 bases from J, leaving 14 bases between. CDR3 in DNA: TGTGCCAGCAGTGCTAACGGGATGGGTAATGAGCAGTTCTTC. It translates to CASSANGMGNEQFF.

The chain links TRBV20-1 to TRBJ2-3; 11 bases agree with TRBD2. V dropped 5 bases and J dropped 6; count of bases not matched to a gene: 10. The CDR3 runs to 15 residues. Germline V gene lookup returns CDR1 DFQATT and CDR2 SNEGSKA (reference sequence). CDR3 sequence: CSAESSSGGGDTQYF. The DNA for the CDR3 is TGCAGTGCTGAGAGTAGTAGCGGGGGGGGTGATACGCAGTATTTT.

This clonotype has ten or more counts. J is TRBJ2-7 and V is TRBV25-1; no clear D. V dropped 1 base and J dropped 6 bases, with 13 bases sitting between them. Germline CDR1 reads MGHDK; CDR2 reads SYGVNS. The length of the CDR3 is 14 residues. The CDR3 reads CASSESHGWREQYF. CDR3 coding DNA: TGTGCCAGCAGTGAATCCCACGGTTGGCGCGAGCAGTACTTC.

On this clonotype: This could be a read error, since a much larger clone is one nucleotide away. No conserved phenylalanine or tryptophan is present at the end of the CDR3, so a read error is the likely explanation. The rearrangement links TRBV13 to TRBJ2-5, with TRBD2 matching 15 bases. The germline V gene encodes CDR1 PRHDT and CDR2 FYEKMQ (reference sequence). The trim removed 4 bases at V and 7 bases at J, leaving 10 bases unmatched. The length of the CDR3 is 17 residues. CDR3 residues: CASSSSGLAGGPGTQYL. The CDR3 nucleotides are TGTGCCAGCAGCTCCTCTGGACTAGCGGGGGGGCCCGGGACCCAGTACCTC.

This clonotype was seen at least ten times. This chain uses TRBV30 with TRBJ2-7; 9 bases align to TRBD1. Germline-derived CDR1 and CDR2 are GTSNPN and SVGIG (reference sequence). This CDR3 region has 12 residues. Trimming at V came to 2 bases and at J to 12 bases, leaving 8 bases not matched to a gene. As DNA, the CDR3 is TGTGCCTGGAGTAACCCGGGACAGGGTGGGTACTTC. It codes for CAWSNPGQGGYF.

The chain combines TRBV7-8 with TRBJ2-1; either TRBD1 or TRBD2 may supply D (6 bases each). Germline-derived CDR1 and CDR2 are SGHVS and FQNEAQ. Trimming cost V 6 bases and J 1 base, with 22 bases left between them. There are 18 residues in the CDR3. This CDR3 reads CASSQSAGGLGSYNEQFF. In DNA form, the CDR3 reads TGTGCCAGCAGTCAAAGCGCTGGGGGGCTAGGGTCCTACAATGAGCAGTTCTTC. Variable domain in full (rest from reference TRBV7-8 and TRBJ2-1): GAGVSQSPRYKVAKRGQDVALRCDPISGHVSLFWYQQALGQGPEFLTYFQNEAQLDKSGLPSDRFFAERPEGSVSTLKIQRTQQEDSAVYLCASSQSAGGLGSYNEQFFGPGTRLTVL.

This clonotype was found many times. The chain recombines TRBV5-8 with TRBJ2-7; weak D call: TRBD2 (6 bases). This CDR3 region has 12 residues. The germline V and J ends were trimmed by 2 bases and 6 bases, with 9 bases remaining between them. CDR1 is SGHTS, CDR2 YDEGEE, per germline. The CDR3 loop is CASSFGSVEQYF. The CDR3 bases are TGTGCCAGCAGCTTCGGGAGCGTCGAGCAGTACTTC.

This clonotype showed up just a few times. This chain uses TRBV15 with TRBJ1-2; no clear D. Germline V gives CDR1 LNHNV, CDR2 YYDKDF (reference sequence). Trimming stripped 3 bases from V and 4 bases from J, with 15 bases between. The CDR3 consists of 15 residues. For the CDR3, the DNA is TGTGCCACCAGCAGCCAGATCGGGCTCGCCTATGGCTACACCTTC. Encoded protein: CATSSQIGLAYGYTF.

V is TRBV11-3 and J is TRBJ2-1; TRBD1 agrees at 8 bases. This CDR3 is built from 15 residues. Trimming took 2 bases from V and 6 from J; bases not matched to a gene: 6. Germline CDR1 SGHNT, CDR2 YENEEA. The CDR3 reads CASSLTTGQGNEQFF. The CDR3 DNA reads as TGTGCCAGCAGCTTAACGACCGGACAGGGCAATGAGCAGTTCTTC. Supplemented by reference TRBV11-3 and TRBJ2-1, the full variable domain reads EAGVVQSPRYKIIEKKQPVAFWCNPISGHNTLYWYLQNLGQGPELLIRYENEEAVDDSQLPKDRFSAERLKGVDSTLKIQPAELGDSAVYLCASSLTTGQGNEQFFGPGTRLTVL.

This clonotype came up many times. The chain is built from TRBV5-1 and TRBJ2-3; D is unresolved. The CDR3 length is 14 residues. V lost 0 bases to trimming and J lost 5 bases, with 10 bases between them. Germline assignment: CDR1 SGHRS and CDR2 YFSETQ. The CDR3, as DNA: TGCGCCAGCAGCTTGGCGTCCCCGGGAGATACGCAGTATTTT. Its translation is CASSLASPGDTQYF.

This clonotype came up many times. The rearrangement links TRBV5-1 to TRBJ1-2; unclear D gene. The CDR3 is 13 residues long. Between the trimmed V and J ends, which lost 3 bases and 4 bases, there was a span of 10 bases. The germline V gene encodes CDR1 SGHRS and CDR2 YFSETQ. This CDR3 is CASSSLESYGYTF. CDR3 DNA: TGCGCCAGCAGCTCCCTCGAGTCCTATGGCTACACCTTC.